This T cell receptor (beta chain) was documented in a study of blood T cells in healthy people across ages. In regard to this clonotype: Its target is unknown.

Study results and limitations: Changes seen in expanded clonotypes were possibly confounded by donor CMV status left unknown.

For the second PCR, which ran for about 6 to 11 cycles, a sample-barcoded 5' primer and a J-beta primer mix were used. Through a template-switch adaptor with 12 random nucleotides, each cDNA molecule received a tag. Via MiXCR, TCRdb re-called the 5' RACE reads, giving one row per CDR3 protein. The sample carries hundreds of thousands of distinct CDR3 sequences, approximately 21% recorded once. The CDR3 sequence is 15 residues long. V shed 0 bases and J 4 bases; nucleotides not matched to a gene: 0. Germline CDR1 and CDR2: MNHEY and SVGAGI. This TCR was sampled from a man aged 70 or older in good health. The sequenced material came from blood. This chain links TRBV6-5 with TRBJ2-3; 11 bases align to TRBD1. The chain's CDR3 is CASSYSGQGADTQYF. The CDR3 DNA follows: TGTGCCAGCAGTTACTCGGGACAGGGGGCAGATACGCAGTATTTT.